This is a list of T cell receptor beta chains from one sample in a study of T cell repertoires in cytomegalovirus infection. Each CDR3 protein gets one entry after TCRdb re-called the reads with MiXCR. The table lists 350,000 to 550,000 distinct CDR3 sequences, approximately 31% of them singletons. The specimen was PBMCs. The receptor set was obtained from a human donor in good health (CMV status not recorded). Some clones in this sample may be carry-over from other donors' samples. The CDR3 runs from the conserved cysteine through the conserved F or W. For some rows the clone size is stated as once, few or many, or as a class when expanded; others skip it.

v_call,clone_size,cdr3_aa
TRBV29-1,many,CSVPATLTGGASYGYTF
TRBV7-2,-,CASSSGRGSPYNEQFF
TRBV7-2,many,CASSFTSRDYYNEQFF
TRBV12-3/TRBV12-4,-,CASSYGQRNEKLFF
TRBV2,-,CASKAEGANQPQHF
TRBV6-6,-,CASSSGGAYNSPLHF
TRBV7-6,-,CASSRPDGPDYGYTF
TRBV6-6,many,CASQGFSGNTIYF
TRBV7-2,few,CASSHGLAGSNEQFF
TRBV3-1,few,CASSRGTGINQPQHF
TRBV20-1,-,CSATARTNRDQPQHF
TRBV4-2,-,CASSQAPRGQETQYF
TRBV12-3/TRBV12-4,-,CASRVGQPGIQYF
TRBV4-2,-,CASSQGRDRGLDEQFF
TRBV7-8,many,CASSTPRLAGGRNTGELFF
TRBV20-1,-,CSAPRTVSYEQYF
TRBV7-2,many,CASSLVAAMGPQHF
TRBV7-2,many,CAGSRDSTDTQYF
TRBV20-1,-,CSADERTSGTDTQYF
TRBV29-1,-,CSVVGRGRGTEAFF
TRBV6-1,-,CASREWTGGRGEQYF
TRBV20-1,-,CSATGLAGAAYNEQFF
TRBV12-3/TRBV12-4,many,CASSLGSRGGNYGYTF
TRBV20-1,-,CRGQTGRDTEAFF
TRBV2,-,CASSGQGGRDTQYF
TRBV12-3/TRBV12-4,few,CASSPPGGRTDF
TRBV11-2,-,CASSQHGERVGDTQYF